A single T cell receptor (beta chain) is shown here with its context. The CDR3 spans 17 residues. The ends were cut back, 0 bases at V and 0 bases at J, with 12 bases in the middle. CDR1 LGHNA and CDR2 YSLEER come from the germline V gene. Produced via immunoSEQ multiplex PCR; TCRdb's table is partial and in-frame only. The sample lists about 170,000 clones, less than 90% occurring once. The data stem from a study of blood T cell repertoires in COVID-19. Looking at the study overall: T cells, B-cell-depleted T cells, or PBMCs supplied cDNA or gDNA.

The receptor was isolated from a woman aged 45 to 65 who had recovered from COVID-19. The sequenced sample consisted of PBMCs or T cells enriched from blood (not recorded which). This chain connects TRBV4-3 to TRBJ2-1; tentatively, D is TRBD2 (6 bases). The CDR3 bases are TGCGCCAGCAGCCAAGAACCAGCGGGTAACTCCTACAATGAGCAGTTCTTC. Translation: CASSQEPAGNSYNEQFF.